This TCR beta chain emerged from a study of CXCR3-negative and CXCR3-positive naive CD8 T cells. Study-wide results and limits: When CXCR3-positive naive cells were set against CXCR3-negative naive cells, the former had more hydrophobic TRB CDR3s.

Of note for this clonotype: Antigen specificity is unknown.

UMI-labeled 5' RACE TRB cDNA libraries were prepared from the cells. TCRdb re-called the 5' RACE reads and catalogs CDR3 proteins one per entry, DNA excluded. Here the sample table reports roughly 120,000 distinct CDR3 sequences. Per CD8+ T cell subset, triplicate sorts of some 300,000 cells each were done. The germline V gene encodes CDR1 MNHNY and CDR2 SVGAGI (reference sequence). There are 16 residues in the CDR3. Material for sequencing was naive CXCR3+ CD8+ T cells from blood. The subset is: CD45RO-CCR7+CD27+CD95- naive CD8+ T cells expressing CXCR3 (TNR3+). The chain is built from TRBV6-6 and TRBJ1-1; TCRdb picks TRBD1, but there is no DNA to check that call. The TCR originated in a human donor in good health. Some clones in this sample may be carry-over from other donors' samples. The CDR3 here is CASSYSMEGEGTEAFF.